The 13 T cell receptor beta chains listed next were all sequenced from one sample in a study of shared clonotypes between healthy human individuals. Assay: immunoSEQ multiplex PCR; the TCRdb copy retains only in-frame clones and omits some. The sample yields roughly 2.2 million clones, about 92% seen once. Material for sequencing was naive CD4+ T cells from PBMCs. The subset is: CD45RA+ positively selected. These receptors were taken from a man younger than 35 in good health. Some clones in this sample may be carry-over from other donors' samples.

This clone was observed once. The chain employs TRBV6-5 and TRBJ2-7; 10 bases align to TRBD2. Trimming cost V 6 bases and J 4 bases; bases outside gene matches: 6. CDR3 length: 14 residues. The germline V gene has CDR1 MNHEY and CDR2 SVGAGI. CDR3 bases: TGTGCCAGCAGGCTCACTAGCGGGGTTTACGAGCAGTACTTC. Protein product: CASRLTSGVYEQYF.

Remarks on this clone: In the same sample, other DNA sequences code for this CDR3. The CDR3 region is CASSRLAGDYNEQFF. The CDR3 DNA reads TGTGCCAGCTCCCGACTAGCGGGAGACTACAATGAGCAGTTCTTC. J is TRBJ2-1 and V is TRBV18; 12 bases map to TRBD2. In germline, CDR1 is KGHSH, CDR2 LQKENI. This CDR3 is built from 15 residues. Unmatched junction bases numbered 3, after V lost 6 bases and J lost 3 bases.

The chain joins TRBV6-1 to TRBJ2-3; 7 positions match TRBD1. After removal of 6 bases from V and 2 bases from J, the junction contained 5 bases not matched to a gene. The CDR3 runs 14 residues. Germline V gene sequence: CDR1 MNHNS, CDR2 SASEGT. DNA of the CDR3: TGTGCCAGCAGGACAGGGTACTACACAGATACGCAGTATTTT. Protein: CASRTGYYTDTQYF.

This clone was counted only a few times. The chain couples TRBV28 to TRBJ1-1, with a possible D match to TRBD1 (5 bases). The CDR3 runs to 14 residues. Germline V gene lookup returns CDR1 MDHEN and CDR2 SYDVKM. Trimming shortened V by 5 bases and J by 6 bases, and 16 bases separated the two germline ends. The CDR3 sequence is CASSTWAGRAEAFF. The CDR3 DNA sequence: TGTGCCAGCAGTACCTGGGCAGGGAGGGCTGAAGCTTTCTTT.

This clone came up a few times. V gene TRBV7-9 combines with J gene TRBJ1-2; no clear D gene. Germline V CDR1 and CDR2: SEHNR, FQNEAQ (reference sequence). This CDR3 has 13 residues. V lost 1 base and J lost 4, with 7 bases in between. The CDR3 nucleotides read TGTGCCAGCAGCTTAGGGAATGGCTATGGCTACACCTTC. The encoded protein is CASSLGNGYGYTF.

The rearrangement joins TRBV30 to TRBJ2-3; 11 bases line up with TRBD2. The CDR3 covers 16 residues. V gave up 0 bases and J gave up 5 bases; unmatched junction bases: 7. Germline V gene data show CDR1 as GTSNPN and CDR2 as SVGIG (reference sequence). CDR3 DNA sequence: TGTGCCTGGAGTGTAGGCCTAGCGGGAGGTCGAGATACGCAGTATTTT. The encoded protein is CAWSVGLAGGRDTQYF.

A single count supports this clone. The junction and the germline gene differ at one end; a read error may be behind it. This chain links TRBV30 with TRBJ1-3; D is undetermined. Germline CDR1 reads GTSNPN; CDR2 reads SVGIG (reference sequence). The CDR3 consists of 14 residues. The CDR3 DNA follows: TGTGCCTGGAGTGCCGGGAACCAAGGAAACATCATATATTTT. Its protein product is CAWSAGNQGNIIYF. Using reference TRBV30 and TRBJ1-3 for the parts outside the CDR3, the full variable domain is SQTIHQWPATLVQPVGSPLSLECTVEGTSNPNLYWYRQAAGRGLQLLFYSVGIGQISSEVPQNLSASRPQDRQFILSSKKLLLSDSGFYLCAWSAGNQGNIIYFGEGSWLTVV.

The chain carries TRBV18 and TRBJ1-5; the D gene is possibly TRBD1 (6 bases). CDR1 is KGHSH, CDR2 LQKENI, per germline. The CDR3 is made up of 15 amino acids. Deletions cut 3 bases from V and 2 bases from J, with 11 bases between. CDR3 region: CASSPRQEGNQPQHF. CDR3 nucleotides: TGTGCCAGCTCACCCCGACAGGAGGGCAATCAGCCCCAGCATTTT.

The V gene is TRBV6-1, the J gene TRBJ2-7; the D gene is possibly TRBD2 (7 bases). The CDR3 has 13 residues. CDR1 and CDR2 from the germline V gene are MNHNS and SASEGT. Trimming removed 10 bases from V and 2 bases from J, with 15 bases in between. In DNA form, the CDR3 reads TGTGCCACACGGGGAGGGGGAGCCTACGAGCAGTACTTC. Protein sequence: CATRGGGAYEQYF.

The J gene is TRBJ2-7, the V gene TRBV7-9; D ambiguous. CDR1 and CDR2 from the germline V gene are SEHNR and FQNEAQ (reference sequence). Between the trimmed V and J ends, which lost 1 base and 3 bases, there was a span of 7 bases. CDR3 length: 13 residues. The CDR3 DNA sequence: TGTGCCAGCAGCTTAGGTCGGTACTACGAGCAGTACTTC. It translates to CASSLGRYYEQYF.

V usage is TRBV2 and J usage is TRBJ2-1, with D unclear. The germline CDR1 and CDR2 sequences are SNHLY and FYNNEI. V lost 2 bases and J 3 bases, leaving 8 bases between the germline ends. This CDR3 region has 14 residues. The CDR3 bases are TGTGCCAGCAGTGAAAATTATCACTACAATGAGCAGTTCTTC. Translating it yields CASSENYHYNEQFF.

Details on this clone: Other DNA sequences in the same sample also yield this CDR3. V gene TRBV7-9 combines with J gene TRBJ1-1; D uncertain. Trimming cost V 1 base and J 2 bases, with 5 bases left between them. The CDR3 loop spans 13 amino acids. Germline V gene lookup returns CDR1 SEHNR and CDR2 FQNEAQ (reference sequence). As DNA, the CDR3 is TGTGCCAGCAGCTTAGGGCAAAACACTGAAGCTTTCTTT. Protein product: CASSLGQNTEAFF.

The chain links TRBV28 to TRBJ2-7, with D uncertain. The V and J ends lost 3 bases and 2 bases respectively, with 11 bases between them. The CDR3 contains 14 residues. Germline V lookup: CDR1 MDHEN, CDR2 SYDVKM. CDR3 region: CASSFRVPAYEQYF. The CDR3 nucleotides are TGTGCCAGCAGTTTTCGGGTCCCGGCCTACGAGCAGTACTTC.